This passage covers 27 T cell receptor beta chains from one sample sequenced in a study of shared clonotypes between healthy human individuals. Clones were sequenced by immunoSEQ multiplex PCR, and TCRdb holds only the in-frame ones, with some missing. The sample holds approximately 180,000 clones, roughly 93% seen once. Sequencing was performed on naive CD4+ T cells sorted from blood. This sample's subset: CD45RA+ positively selected. These receptor sequences come from a woman in her 30s in good health.

This chain links TRBV19 with TRBJ2-7; TRBD2 matches 7 bases. Germline V CDR1 and CDR2: LNHDA, SQIVND (reference sequence). Trimming removed 7 bases from V and 3 bases from J; junction bases left unmatched: 6. The CDR3 covers 13 residues. The CDR3 DNA follows: TGTGCCAGTACCGGACCGGGGGGCTACGAGCAGTACTTC. Protein sequence: CASTGPGGYEQYF.

The rearrangement joins TRBV18 to TRBJ1-2; D might be TRBD1 (5 bases). The germline CDR1 and CDR2 sequences are KGHSH and LQKENI. This CDR3 spans 14 amino acids. V was clipped by 3 bases and J by 4 bases, with 12 bases between them. The chain's CDR3 is CASSPEEGSYGYTF. The CDR3 DNA reads as TGTGCCAGCTCACCGGAGGAGGGGAGCTATGGCTACACCTTC. The full variable domain, rest sourced from reference TRBV18 and TRBJ1-2, is NAGVMQNPRHLVRRRGQEARLRCSPMKGHSHVYWYRQLPEEGLKFMVYLQKENIIDESGMPKERFSAEFPKEGPSILRIQQVVRGDSAAYFCASSPEEGSYGYTFGSGTRLTVV.

The J gene is TRBJ2-3, the V gene TRBV6-1; 11 nucleotides match TRBD1. The junction had 8 bases not matched to a gene; V was cut back by 8 bases and J by 4 bases. This CDR3 has 15 residues. The germline CDR1 and CDR2 sequences are MNHNS and SASEGT. The CDR3 protein is CASGIRDRGSDTQYF. In DNA, the CDR3 is TGTGCCAGCGGGATCCGGGACAGGGGGTCAGATACGCAGTATTTT.

The J gene is TRBJ2-5, the V gene TRBV29-1; D ambiguous. Trimming stripped 6 bases from V and 5 bases from J, with 13 bases between. The germline gives CDR1 SQVTM, CDR2 ANQGSEA. The CDR3 sequence is 12 residues long. CDR3 loop: CSVAGLGETQYF. DNA of the CDR3: TGCAGCGTAGCCGGCCTGGGGGAGACCCAGTACTTC.

The rearrangement uses TRBV7-2 and TRBJ1-2, with TRBD1 as a possible D gene (5 bases). CDR1 and CDR2 from the germline V gene are SGHTA and FQGNSA. V dropped 2 bases and J dropped 8 bases, with 21 bases sitting between them. The CDR3 is 16 residues long. CDR3: CASSLSSGRFSGGYTF. The CDR3 coding sequence is TGTGCCAGCAGCTTATCTTCAGGGCGATTCTCAGGAGGCTACACCTTC.

The chain recombines TRBV28 with TRBJ2-1; D is ambiguous. Germline CDR1 MDHEN, CDR2 SYDVKM. The CDR3 has 11 residues. With 3 bases removed from V and 9 bases from J, the gap between germline ends came to 6 bases. The CDR3 loop is CASSFYGEQFF. CDR3 DNA: TGTGCCAGCAGTTTTTATGGTGAGCAGTTCTTC.

Here the CDR3 reads CAISEPDKYEQYF. CDR3 in DNA: TGTGCCATCAGTGAACCGGACAAATACGAGCAGTACTTC. This chain joins TRBV10-3 and TRBJ2-7; D is possibly TRBD1 (5 bases). The germline V gene has CDR1 ENHRY and CDR2 SYGVKD. V shed 3 bases and J shed 4 bases, with 10 bases lying between them. The CDR3 has 13 amino acids.

The gene calls are TRBV6-6 and TRBJ2-7, with 7 bases fitting TRBD2. The CDR3 loop spans 15 amino acids. Trimming took 4 bases from V and 0 from J; bases not matched to a gene: 6. Germline CDR1 is MNHNY and CDR2 is SVGAGI (reference sequence). The CDR3: CASSWEGSLSYEQYF. As DNA, the CDR3 is TGTGCCAGCAGTTGGGAGGGGAGCCTCTCCTACGAGCAGTACTTC.

The genes are TRBV7-2 and TRBJ2-5; D is unresolved. Germline lookup yields CDR1 SGHTA and CDR2 FQGNSA. V gave up 2 bases and J gave up 0 bases, with 7 bases separating them. The CDR3 length is 14 residues. The CDR3 nucleotides are TGTGCCAGCAGCTTAAGTCGGAACCAAGAGACCCAGTACTTC. Its translation is CASSLSRNQETQYF.

V and J are TRBV28 and TRBJ2-7; TRBD1 might be the D (7 bases). The CDR3 loop spans 13 amino acids. The germline CDR1 and CDR2 sequences are MDHEN and SYDVKM. V lost 10 bases, J lost 4 bases, and 17 bases lay in between. CDR3 coding DNA: TGTGCCACCGTAGAGACAGGGAGGTACGAGCAGTACTTC. It yields the protein CATVETGRYEQYF. Using reference TRBV28 and TRBJ2-7 for the parts outside the CDR3, the full variable domain is DVKVTQSSRYLVKRTGEKVFLECVQDMDHENMFWYRQDPGLGLRLIYFSYDVKMKEKGDIPEGYSVSREKKERFSLILESASTNQTSMYLCATVETGRYEQYFGPGTRLTVT.

This chain connects TRBV15 to TRBJ2-3, with TRBD2 matching over 7 bases. V lost 0 bases, J lost 4 bases, and 10 bases stayed unmatched. Germline loops: CDR1 LNHNV, CDR2 YYDKDF (reference sequence). The CDR3 loop spans 17 amino acids. The CDR3 here is CATSRDHVGGSADTQYF. The CDR3 DNA reads TGTGCCACCAGCAGAGATCACGTGGGCGGGAGTGCAGATACGCAGTATTTT.

The chain links TRBV5-1 to TRBJ2-5; the D is unclear. Trimming left V 1 base short and J 4 bases short, with 14 bases between. Germline CDR1 and CDR2: SGHRS and YFSETQ. There are 15 residues in the CDR3. This chain's CDR3 is CASSLMGGAAETQYF. CDR3 nucleotide sequence: TGCGCCAGCAGCTTGATGGGTGGCGCAGCAGAGACCCAGTACTTC.

This clone was found a few times. The chain combines TRBV27 with TRBJ2-7; tentative D call: TRBD1 (5 bases). Germline CDR1 reads MNHEY; CDR2 reads SMNVEV (reference sequence). CDR3 length: 14 residues. V was pared by 5 bases and J by 2 bases, with 13 bases between. CDR3: CASSRSQGTYEQYF. The CDR3 nucleotides are TGTGCCAGCAGTAGGAGTCAGGGAACCTACGAGCAGTACTTC.

The chain recombines TRBV28 with TRBJ2-7; D unclear. V gave up 10 bases and J gave up 6 bases, with 22 bases separating them. Germline values: CDR1 MDHEN, CDR2 SYDVKM. The CDR3 is 14 residues long. The CDR3 DNA is TGTGCCACCACCGGAGCGACCATCCCCCCCGAGCAGTACTTC. Translated, it gives CATTGATIPPEQYF.

The rearrangement links TRBV6-1 to TRBJ2-5; D not resolved. Trimming removed 3 bases from V and 4 bases from J, with 15 bases in between. The CDR3 is 15 amino acids. Germline CDR1 MNHNS, CDR2 SASEGT. CDR3 coding DNA: TGTGCCAGCAGTGACTATCGAGATCTCGGAGAGACCCAGTACTTC. Protein product: CASSDYRDLGETQYF.

The chain has TRBV28 and TRBJ1-3, with D tentatively TRBD1 (6 bases). Trimming shortened V by 7 bases and J by 1 base, and 11 bases separated the two germline ends. This CDR3 has 14 residues. CDR1 and CDR2 (germline): MDHEN, SYDVKM. In DNA, the CDR3 is TGTGCCAGCACTATAGGGGGATCTGGAAACACCATATATTTT. Residues: CASTIGGSGNTIYF.

J is TRBJ2-5 and V is TRBV7-9, with TRBD2 matching 9 bases. The J call may be in error: the DNA end matches TRBJ2-7 better. The CDR3 totals 17 residues. Germline CDR1 reads SEHNR; CDR2 reads FQNEAQ (reference sequence). The CDR3 DNA sequence: TGTGCCAGCAGCTCTCCCCTTGGTAGCGGGAGCTCCTACGAGCAGTACTTC. This codes for CASSSPLGSGSSYEQYF.

V gene TRBV18 combines with J gene TRBJ2-5; D not certain. Germline V CDR1 and CDR2: KGHSH, LQKENI. The CDR3 is 15 amino acids. V gave up 3 bases and J gave up 0 bases, with 11 bases separating them. The DNA for the CDR3 is TGTGCCAGCTCACCGCAGGCAGGACACCAAGAGACCCAGTACTTC. Its protein is CASSPQAGHQETQYF.

The chain links TRBV27 to TRBJ1-5; the D gene is possibly TRBD1 (5 bases). Trimming shortened V by 3 bases and J by 7 bases, and 13 bases separated the two germline ends. Per germline, CDR1 MNHEY and CDR2 SMNVEV (reference sequence). The CDR3 contains 14 residues. The CDR3 reads CASSLSGTGQPQHF. CDR3 nucleotides: TGTGCCAGCAGTTTGTCAGGGACCGGACAGCCCCAGCATTTT.

This chain joins TRBV11-3 and TRBJ2-7; tentatively, D is TRBD2 (6 bases). CDR3 length: 13 residues. CDR1 and CDR2 from the germline V gene are SGHNT and YENEEA. V lost 5 bases to trimming and J lost 0 bases, with 8 bases between them. The CDR3 loop reads CASSPGGSYEQYF. The CDR3 DNA reads TGTGCCAGCAGCCCCGGGGGCTCCTACGAGCAGTACTTC.

The J gene is TRBJ2-2, the V gene TRBV7-9; D is ambiguous. The CDR3 is 18 amino acids. Trimming left V 3 bases short and J 7 bases short, with 24 bases between. Per the germline V gene, CDR1 is SEHNR and CDR2 is FQNEAQ (reference sequence). CDR3 in amino acids: CASSFRAGAIHRNGELFF. CDR3 DNA: TGTGCCAGCAGCTTTAGGGCAGGAGCTATCCACCGGAACGGGGAGCTGTTTTTT.

V and J are TRBV7-2 and TRBJ1-5, with TRBD1 matching 7 bases. The CDR3 is made up of 14 amino acids. J was trimmed by 4 bases and V by 4 bases; bases with no gene match: 4. The germline V gene encodes CDR1 SGHTA and CDR2 FQGNSA. The CDR3 reads CASSSQGFNQPQHF. The CDR3 DNA is TGTGCCAGCAGCTCACAGGGGTTTAATCAGCCCCAGCATTTT.

The V and J genes are TRBV27 and TRBJ2-7; 9 nucleotides agree with TRBD1. V lost 3 bases and J lost 5; bases outside the gene matches: 2. CDR1 and CDR2 (germline): MNHEY, SMNVEV (reference sequence). The CDR3 is 13 residues long. CDR3 in amino acids: CASSFTGGHEQYF. The CDR3 DNA sequence: TGTGCCAGCAGTTTCACAGGGGGCCACGAGCAGTACTTC.

This clone was seen a few times. The chain has TRBV4-1 and TRBJ1-5; D unclear. Trimming took 1 base from V and 6 from J, leaving 13 bases between them. Germline-derived CDR1 and CDR2 are MGHRA and YSYEKL. The CDR3 loop spans 15 amino acids. The DNA of the CDR3 is TGCGCCAGCAGCCAAGCCCCGCGAATAGGTCAGCCCCAGCATTTT. Translating it yields CASSQAPRIGQPQHF.

The chain links TRBV18 to TRBJ2-5; tentative D call: TRBD1 (6 bases). Germline V gene data show CDR1 as KGHSH and CDR2 as LQKENI. There are 17 residues in the CDR3. V was pared by 3 bases and J by 0 bases, with 17 bases between. The CDR3 sequence: CASSPRTVRNNQETQYF. The CDR3 DNA sequence: TGTGCCAGCTCACCTCGGACAGTCCGAAACAACCAAGAGACCCAGTACTTC.

The V call is TRBV7-9, the J call TRBJ2-3; D is unresolved. The CDR3 is made up of 15 amino acids. From germline, CDR1 is SEHNR and CDR2 FQNEAQ (reference sequence). Trimming took 5 bases from V and 3 from J, leaving 15 bases between them. DNA for the CDR3: TGTGCCAGCAGCCTCTCTAGTGGAAGGACAGATACGCAGTATTTT. It yields the protein CASSLSSGRTDTQYF. The variable domain in full, with the rest retrieved from reference TRBV7-9 and TRBJ2-3, is DTGVSQNPRHKITKRGQNVTFRCDPISEHNRLYWYRQTLGQGPEFLTYFQNEAQLEKSRLLSDRFSAERPKGSFSTLEIQRTEQGDSAMYLCASSLSSGRTDTQYFGPGTRLTVL.

This rearrangement joins TRBV29-1 to TRBJ2-2; 8 bases match TRBD2. Germline V gives CDR1 SQVTM, CDR2 ANQGSEA. The CDR3 is made up of 14 amino acids. Losses at the gene ends were 4 bases for V and 7 bases for J; bases not matched to a gene: 8. Here the CDR3 reads CSVGAGESGGELFF. CDR3 in DNA: TGCAGCGTTGGAGCGGGAGAGTCGGGCGGGGAGCTGTTTTTT.